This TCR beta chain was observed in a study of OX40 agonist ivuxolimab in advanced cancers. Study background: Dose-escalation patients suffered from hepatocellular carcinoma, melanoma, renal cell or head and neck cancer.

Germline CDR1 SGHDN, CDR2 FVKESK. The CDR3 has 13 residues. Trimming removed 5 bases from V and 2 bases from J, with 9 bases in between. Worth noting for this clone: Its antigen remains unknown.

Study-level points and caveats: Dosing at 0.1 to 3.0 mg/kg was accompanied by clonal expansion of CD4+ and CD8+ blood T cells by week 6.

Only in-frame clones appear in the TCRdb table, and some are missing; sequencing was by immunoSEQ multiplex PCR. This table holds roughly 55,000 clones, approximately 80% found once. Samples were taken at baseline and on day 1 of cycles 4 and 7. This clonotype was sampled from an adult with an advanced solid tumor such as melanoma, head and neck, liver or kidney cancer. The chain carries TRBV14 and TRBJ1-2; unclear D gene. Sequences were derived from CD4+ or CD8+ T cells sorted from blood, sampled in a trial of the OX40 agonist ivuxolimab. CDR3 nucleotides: TGTGCCAGCAGCTCCTACAGAAACTATGGCTACACCTTC. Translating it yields CASSSYRNYGYTF.